The clone carrying this TCR beta chain was observed once. Antigen: not known. This sample was taken from a study of siplizumab effects on memory and regulatory T cells. Study-wide results and caveats: Mapping to unstimulated subsets was achieved for only a minor fraction of alloreactive clones. The authors could not assign a naive or memory phenotype to roughly 75-95% of proliferating CD4+ or CD8+ clones. Proliferating Tregs taken from siplizumab cultures were not shown to have a confirmed suppressive function.

Roughly 9.3 x 10^4 TCR templates were assayed per sample. The assay was immunoSEQ multiplex PCR, and TCRdb's table has in-frame clones only and misses some. The table includes 90,000 to 95,000 clones, roughly 93% detected once. Per the germline V gene, CDR1 is MNHEY and CDR2 is SVGAGI. This CDR3 has 13 amino acids. The germline V and J ends were trimmed by 4 bases and 0 bases, with 6 bases remaining between them. Source material: CD8+ T cells sorted from blood. This receptor was identified in a human donor in good health. This chain joins TRBV6-5 and TRBJ2-5; no firm D call. Written as DNA, the CDR3 is TGTGCCAGCAGTTTCAGATACCAAGAGACCCAGTACTTC. This gives the protein CASSFRYQETQYF.